This entry is about one T cell receptor beta chain. Its specificity is not known. This record comes from a study of T-cell reconstitution after alpha-beta-depleted transplantation in children. General study findings and limits: Alpha-beta T cells about two months after transplant reportedly derived from several hundred expanded graft clones.

The V end lost 2 bases, the J end lost 5 bases, and 13 bases lay between the germline ends. The CDR3 extends over 15 amino acids. Germline V gene sequence: CDR1 LGHNA, CDR2 YNFKEQ. Unique molecular identifiers tagged the TCRbeta library. From the PCR reads, TCRdb called clonotypes with MiXCR, one entry per CDR3 protein. This table has 550,000 to 600,000 distinct CDR3 sequences, under 30% appearing once. Sequenced material: PBMCs, mostly from graft donor cells, taken 360 days after TCRalphabeta/CD19-depleted stem cell transplant. The genes are TRBV4-2 and TRBJ2-4; D may be TRBD1 (6 bases). This receptor was identified in a boy younger than two who had a stem cell transplant for acute myeloid leukemia, so the T cells may come from the graft donor. The CDR3 DNA is TGTGCCAGCAGCCAAACTATGGCAGGGGAAAACATTCAGTACTTC. Its translation: CASSQTMAGENIQYF.